This TCR beta chain was sequenced for a study of CD8 T cells in ankylosing spondylitis. Study-level results: Ankylosing spondylitis blood appeared to be characterized by a TCR beta motif of roughly eight highly homologous variants. Reportedly, matched ankylosing spondylitis synovial fluid was significantly enriched for disease-linked clones. Several of the motif variants were reported before in synovial fluid and blood from reactive arthritis.

Quantitative 5'-RACE with molecular barcodes produced the TCR beta libraries. TCRdb re-analysed the 5' RACE reads in MiXCR, keeping a single row per CDR3 protein. The sample carries fewer than 550,000 distinct CDR3 sequences, roughly 5.3% recorded once. Germline assignment: CDR1 SGDLS and CDR2 YYNGEE. The CDR3 is 12 amino acids. V was trimmed by 3 bases and J by 9 bases, leaving 10 bases between them. This clonotype was counted at least ten times. Antigen: not known. The V call is TRBV9, the J call TRBJ2-1; D is perhaps TRBD1 or TRBD2 (6 bases each). This sequence was found in a male donor with ankylosing spondylitis. The sample taken for sequencing was blood, either unsorted or a sorted T cell fraction (not recorded which). CDR3 in amino acids: CASSARGGEQFF. Here the CDR3 DNA reads TGTGCCAGCAGCGCCAGGGGAGGTGAGCAGTTCTTC.